These T cell receptor beta chains were read from a single sample in a study of T cell repertoires in cytomegalovirus infection. Each CDR3 protein is one row after TCRdb ran MiXCR on the reads. The repertoire has 150,000 to 200,000 distinct CDR3 sequences, about 20% of them found once; the top ten carry around 2.7%. The sequencing sample was made of PBMCs. The receptor source for this set is a human donor in good health (CMV status not recorded). Some clones in this sample may be carry-over from other donors' samples. Both conserved end residues are part of each CDR3.

V | CDR3
TRBV4-1 | CASSHPTGVATEAFF
TRBV28 | CASSLGFTYEQYF
TRBV5-5 | CASSLAGTYGYTF
TRBV7-2 | CASSLALSGGSYGYTF
TRBV6-2/TRBV6-3 | CASREGGHNEQFF
TRBV5-6 | CASSSLANTGTGLYEQYF
TRBV7-2 | CASSLAQGSPEAFF
TRBV29-1 | CSVEDGGSAEQYF
TRBV6-2/TRBV6-3 | CASSIAGVLYNEQFF
TRBV5-1 | CASSLRWDAQETQYF
TRBV12-5 | CASGLVVGLSGNTIYF
TRBV7-2 | CASSPGRGQETQYF
TRBV28 | CASNGRAEQRDEQFF
TRBV5-6 | CASSLALLEKNYGYTF
TRBV7-2 | CASSLDSGETQYF
TRBV5-1 | CASSHGTMGTEAFF
TRBV7-9 | CASSITGTGIADTQYF
TRBV7-9 | CASSLASGHYGYTF
TRBV6-5 | CASSYVPYNEQFF
TRBV7-2 | CASSQQGRGNSPLHF
TRBV11-2 | CASSLDRTGVYEQYF
TRBV12-3/TRBV12-4 | CASSWTGVGYEQYF
TRBV15 | CATSRGYSGGSTDTQYF
TRBV6-1 | CASSVGDKGKETQYF
TRBV7-2 | CASSLEGRGRVFNEQFF
TRBV7-9 | CASSRGGTGSYEQYF
TRBV19 | CASSTAGSPLAKNIQYF
TRBV5-1 | CASSSQSTNEKLFF
TRBV5-1 | CASSLAFRGGGDTQYF
TRBV7-9 | CASSAAYEQYF
TRBV28 | CATTLTGNYEQYF
TRBV20-1 | CSAPRRDRGYETQYF
TRBV5-1 | CASSLVSGDGREQYF
TRBV29-1 | CSVGDRIPYEQYF
TRBV5-6 | CASSLLASGYNEQFF
TRBV6-1 | CASTTGINQPQHF
TRBV12-3/TRBV12-4 | CASSSINYGYTF
TRBV29-1 | CSASQGHTEAFF
TRBV6-2/TRBV6-3 | CASSGRRATNEKLFF
TRBV2 | CASNGLEQFF
TRBV7-8 | CASSFTMADTQYF
TRBV7-8 | CASSQTSGRTGELFF